These 10 T cell receptor beta chains were all obtained from the same sample, sequenced in a study of shared T cell receptors in the human thymus. TCRdb keeps only in-frame clones here, not all; method: immunoSEQ multiplex PCR. The sample lists 500,000 to 550,000 clones, 78% seen once, with less than 0.015% in the top ten. The sample was also linked to a second study, of human thymus T cells.

Sequences were obtained from thymocytes. These receptors were taken from a boy less than two years old with a congenital heart defect.

V is TRBV4-3 and J is TRBJ2-3; 7 bases are a match to TRBD2. CDR1 and CDR2 (germline): LGHNA, YSLEER. The CDR3 runs 16 residues. The V and J ends lost 4 bases and 1 base, in that order; junction bases with no gene match: 8. Here the CDR3 reads CASSPLRGSGTDTQYF. The DNA of the CDR3 is TGCGCCAGCAGCCCCCTACGCGGGAGCGGCACAGATACGCAGTATTTT.

This clone was observed a few times. The chain carries TRBV12-5 and TRBJ2-7, with TRBD2 identical over 8 bases. The CDR3 spans 15 residues. Germline V CDR1 and CDR2: LGHNT, FRNRAP. Trimming removed 7 bases from V and 1 base from J; junction bases left unmatched: 9. The CDR3 nucleotides read TGTGCTAGTGCCTTGCGGACTAGCAGTTCCTACGAGCAGTACTTC. Encoded protein: CASALRTSSSYEQYF.

This clone was counted only a few times. V gene TRBV7-9 combines with J gene TRBJ2-7; 7 bases agree with TRBD1. Germline CDR1 reads SEHNR; CDR2 reads FQNEAQ (reference sequence). The CDR3 is 17 residues long. J was trimmed by 2 bases and V by 6 bases; bases with no gene match: 16. The CDR3 coding sequence is TGTGCCAGCAGTCTGGAAGTCCGGTGGGACAGTACCTACGAGCAGTACTTC. Residues: CASSLEVRWDSTYEQYF.

The chain recombines TRBV6-6 with TRBJ1-5, with 8 bases fitting TRBD1. The germline V gene encodes CDR1 MNHNY and CDR2 SVGAGI (reference sequence). After removal of 5 bases from V and 9 bases from J, the junction contained 15 bases not matched to a gene. This CDR3 contains 16 residues. The CDR3: CASSTGTGWVGWPQHF. CDR3 nucleotide sequence: TGTGCCAGCAGTACCGGGACAGGCTGGGTAGGTTGGCCCCAGCATTTT.

CDR3 region: CASSPGQGAPLYEQYF. The CDR3 DNA reads TGTGCCAGCAGCCCGGGACAGGGGGCGCCTCTCTACGAGCAGTACTTC. The J gene is TRBJ2-5, the V gene TRBV5-4; the match to TRBD1 covers 12 bases. The end of the DNA fits TRBJ2-7 better, so the J call may be wrong. Germline-derived CDR1 and CDR2 are SGHNT and YYREEE (reference sequence). The CDR3 spans 16 residues.

The chain employs TRBV6-1 and TRBJ2-6; 7 positions match TRBD1. Germline V gives CDR1 MNHNS, CDR2 SASEGT. There are 18 residues in the CDR3. After removal of 0 bases from V and 0 bases from J, the junction contained 5 bases not matched to a gene. The CDR3 here is CASSEAGDSSSGANVLTF. The DNA for the CDR3 is TGTGCCAGCAGTGAAGCGGGGGACAGCAGCTCTGGGGCCAACGTCCTGACTTTC.

Comments on this clone: Other DNA sequences in this sample translate to the same CDR3. CDR3 amino acids: CSARGGTEAFF. The CDR3 DNA sequence: TGCAGTGCTAGGGGGGGTACTGAAGCTTTCTTT. This sequence joins TRBV20-1 and TRBJ1-1; maybe TRBD1 (5 bases). Trimming shortened V by 3 bases and J by 5 bases, and 7 bases separated the two germline ends. The length of the CDR3 is 11 residues. Germline loops: CDR1 DFQATT, CDR2 SNEGSKA (reference sequence).

This clone appeared a single time. The chain links TRBV29-1 to TRBJ2-6; D is unclear. This CDR3 is built from 15 residues. The germline CDR1 and CDR2 sequences are SQVTM and ANQGSEA. The V end was cut by 3 bases, the J end by 4 bases, with 13 bases between. CDR3 amino acids: CSVEVASTGANVLTF. For the CDR3, the DNA is TGCAGCGTTGAGGTCGCCTCTACCGGGGCCAACGTCCTGACTTTC.

The chain is built from TRBV7-2 and TRBJ1-1; the D is unclear. The CDR3 is made up of 15 amino acids. Germline assignment: CDR1 SGHTA and CDR2 FQGNSA. The V gene lost 5 bases and the J gene lost 0 bases, with 13 bases spanning the gap. The CDR3 DNA follows: TGTGCCAGCAGCCCCGTGGCCGCAATGAACACTGAAGCTTTCTTT. The encoded protein is CASSPVAAMNTEAFF.

This clone was seen once. V and J are TRBV7-2 and TRBJ2-2, with D possibly being TRBD2 (7 bases). Germline assignment: CDR1 SGHTA and CDR2 FQGNSA. Trimming removed 1 base from V and 8 bases from J, with 14 bases in between. This CDR3 has 15 residues. Here the CDR3 reads CASSLVVGGAGELFF. The DNA of the CDR3 is TGTGCCAGCAGCTTAGTGGTTGGGGGGGCGGGGGAGCTGTTTTTT.